The rows below give T cell receptor beta chains drawn from one sample of a study of beta chain features in type 1 diabetes. Assay: immunoSEQ multiplex PCR; the TCRdb copy retains only in-frame clones and omits some. The data hold 500,000 to 700,000 clones, with about 16% observed a single time. Sequenced: naive CD4+ T cells from blood. The receptors derive from a young man in good health. Each CDR3 is given with its conserved first and last residue. Size tells how often a clone was seen (once, few, many) or the class of an expanded clone, and some rows leave it out.

cdr3_length | j_call | v_call | clone_size | cdr3_aa
17 | TRBJ2-1 | TRBV28 | few | CASIRRRELQSYNEQFF
15 | TRBJ1-6 | TRBV7-2 | few | CASSLGQGVGSPLHF
13 | TRBJ1-1 | TRBV9 | few | CASSVDRYTEAFF
16 | TRBJ2-1 | TRBV7-9 | few | CASSRELAVGNYEQFF
12 | TRBJ1-2 | TRBV27 | . | CASSSQFGGYTF
15 | TRBJ1-1 | TRBV6-5 | . | CASSYSILRNTEAFF
13 | TRBJ1-2 | TRBV29-1 | few | CSVEPPGRNGYTF
14 | TRBJ2-5 | TRBV30 | few | CAWSGAGRQETQYF
14 | TRBJ2-3 | TRBV7-2 | . | CASSSVFAGLAQYF
14 | TRBJ2-5 | TRBV5-6 | . | CASSAGLAEETQYF
14 | TRBJ1-5 | TRBV7-2 | few | CASSLVQVNQPQHF
15 | TRBJ2-7 | TRBV28 | once | CASSLGALAGYEQYF
17 | TRBJ1-2 | TRBV10-3 | . | CAISNRGAAQGIYGYTF
16 | TRBJ2-3 | TRBV10-3 | few | CAISAGTSGGTDTQYF
16 | TRBJ2-1 | TRBV11-2 | . | CASSLVASPGYNEQFF
12 | TRBJ2-7 | TRBV28 | few | CASSFRFYEQYF
11 | TRBJ2-6 | TRBV2 | . | CASSGANVLTF
15 | TRBJ2-1 | TRBV5-6 | . | CASSLPGLAGLKQFF
16 | TRBJ2-6 | TRBV5-4 | few | CASSSAQGLGANVLTF
13 | TRBJ1-2 | TRBV28 | . | CASRVQGRYGYTF
14 | TRBJ1-5 | TRBV9 | few | CASSVGKTAQPQHF
14 | TRBJ1-2 | TRBV5-4 | . | CASSSGDNNYGYTF
15 | TRBJ1-2 | TRBV29-1 | . | CSVETGGGLSRGYTF
15 | TRBJ1-4 | TRBV15 | . | CATSSPQGAREKLFF
15 | TRBJ2-6 | TRBV14 | few | CASSQRSSGANVLTF
14 | TRBJ2-3 | TRBV11-2 | few | CASSSLRATDTQYF
15 | TRBJ2-7 | TRBV2 | . | CASSRPGQRAYEQYF
17 | TRBJ2-7 | TRBV7-9 | few | CASSLGLFSGTSYEQYF
14 | TRBJ1-5 | TRBV2 | . | CASTPNYSNQPQHF
17 | TRBJ2-7 | TRBV9 | . | CASSSAGTAFPPYEQYF
14 | TRBJ2-3 | TRBV9 | . | CASSVGGARDTQYF
17 | TRBJ2-7 | TRBV12-5 | . | CASGLVLGQGSSYEQYF
12 | TRBJ2-7 | TRBV29-1 | . | CSIGTSGYEQYF
14 | TRBJ2-5 | TRBV5-4 | . | CASSLGQRGETQYF
17 | TRBJ1-1 | TRBV27 | . | CASSAWRGSGTNTEAFF
15 | TRBJ2-3 | TRBV7-2 | . | CASSLRTLGTDTQYF
16 | TRBJ2-3 | TRBV9 | . | CASSSRGTGGTDTQYF
16 | TRBJ2-7 | TRBV7-2 | . | CASSISRFGGRYEQYF
17 | TRBJ1-6 | TRBV5-1 | few | CASSLAIQGARNSPLHF
15 | TRBJ2-3 | TRBV6-1 | few | CASSPGGPGGDTQYF
16 | TRBJ2-1 | TRBV5-1 | few | CASSSQTSQYYNEQFF
16 | TRBJ2-1 | TRBV11-2 | . | CASSYTGTSGINEQFF
15 | TRBJ1-1 | TRBV28 | few | CASSLSSSASTEAFF
15 | TRBJ1-2 | TRBV9 | . | CASSVTRLPNYGYTF
13 | TRBJ1-1 | TRBV7-9 | few | CASSKDGNTEAFF
17 | TRBJ2-1 | TRBV18 | few | CASSPLPQGGSYNEQFF
13 | TRBJ1-1 | TRBV28 | . | CASSQPPNTEAFF
16 | TRBJ1-1 | TRBV14 | . | CASSQMRTGLNTEAFF
16 | TRBJ2-3 | TRBV19 | . | CASSPLDSRRTDTQYF
17 | TRBJ2-7 | TRBV4-1 | . | CASSQTVAAGRAAEQYF
12 | TRBJ1-1 | TRBV6-1 | few | CASIKSNTEAFF
15 | TRBJ1-2 | TRBV9 | . | CASSVAMGGVYGYTF
17 | TRBJ1-1 | TRBV18 | . | CASSPKPGQGATGEAFF
15 | TRBJ2-4 | TRBV4-3 | . | CASSQASLAKNIQYF
15 | TRBJ2-5 | TRBV25-1 | few | CASSEYRTGVETQYF